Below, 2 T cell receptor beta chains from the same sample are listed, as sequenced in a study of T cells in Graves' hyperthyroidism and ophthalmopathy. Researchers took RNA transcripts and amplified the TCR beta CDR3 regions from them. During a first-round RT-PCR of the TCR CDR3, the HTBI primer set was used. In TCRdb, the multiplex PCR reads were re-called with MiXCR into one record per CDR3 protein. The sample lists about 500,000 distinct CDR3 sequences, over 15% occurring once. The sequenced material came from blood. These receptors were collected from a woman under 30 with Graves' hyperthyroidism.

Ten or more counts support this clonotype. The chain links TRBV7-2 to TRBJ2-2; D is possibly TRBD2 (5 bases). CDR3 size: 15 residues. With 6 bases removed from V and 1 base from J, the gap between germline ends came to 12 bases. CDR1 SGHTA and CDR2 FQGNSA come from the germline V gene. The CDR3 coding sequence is TGTGCCAGCAGGATTGACCGGGGGAACACCGGGGAGCTGTTTTTT. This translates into CASRIDRGNTGELFF. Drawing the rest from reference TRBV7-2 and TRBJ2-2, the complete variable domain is GAGVSQSPSNKVTEKGKDVELRCDPISGHTALYWYRQSLGQGLEFLIYFQGNSAPDKSGLPSDRFSAERTGGSVSTLTIQRTQQEDSAVYLCASRIDRGNTGELFFGEGSRLTVL.

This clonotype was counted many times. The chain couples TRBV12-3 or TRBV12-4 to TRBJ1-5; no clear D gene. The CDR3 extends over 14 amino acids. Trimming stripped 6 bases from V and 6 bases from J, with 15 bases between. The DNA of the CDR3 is TGTGCCAGCAGCCCTCAGCGGCGGGGTCAGCCCCAGCATTTT. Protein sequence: CASSPQRRGQPQHF.